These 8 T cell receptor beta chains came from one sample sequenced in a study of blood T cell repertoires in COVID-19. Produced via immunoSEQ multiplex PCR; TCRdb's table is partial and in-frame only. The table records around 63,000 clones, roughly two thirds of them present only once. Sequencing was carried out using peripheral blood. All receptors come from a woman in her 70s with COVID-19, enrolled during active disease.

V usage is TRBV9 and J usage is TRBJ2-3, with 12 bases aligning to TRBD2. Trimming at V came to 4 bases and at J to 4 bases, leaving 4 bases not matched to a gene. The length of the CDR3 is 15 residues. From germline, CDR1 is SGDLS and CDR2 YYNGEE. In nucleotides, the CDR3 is TGTGCCAGCAGCCCCCGACTAGCGGGAGCAGATACGCAGTATTTT. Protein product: CASSPRLAGADTQYF. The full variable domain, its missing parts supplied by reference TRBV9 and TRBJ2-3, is DSGVTQTPKHLITATGQRVTLRCSPRSGDLSVYWYQQSLDQGLQFLIQYYNGEERAKGNILERFSAQQFPDLHSELNLSSLELGDSALYFCASSPRLAGADTQYFGPGTRLTVL.

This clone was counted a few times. CDR3 residues: CASSLLWGSGYTF. The CDR3 DNA reads TGTGCCAGCAGCTTGTTATGGGGCAGTGGCTACACCTTC. The chain links TRBV5-8 to TRBJ1-2, with TRBD1 as a possible D gene (5 bases). CDR1 is SGHTS and CDR2 is YDEGEE in the germline V gene. V was trimmed by 1 base and J by 7 bases, leaving 11 bases between them. CDR3 length equals 13 residues.

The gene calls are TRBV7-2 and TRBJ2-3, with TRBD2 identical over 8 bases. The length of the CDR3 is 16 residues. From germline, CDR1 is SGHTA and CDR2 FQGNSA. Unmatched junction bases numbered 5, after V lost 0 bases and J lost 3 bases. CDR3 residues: CASSLASGSVTDTQYF. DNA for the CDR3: TGTGCCAGCAGCTTAGCCAGCGGGAGTGTGACAGATACGCAGTATTTT.

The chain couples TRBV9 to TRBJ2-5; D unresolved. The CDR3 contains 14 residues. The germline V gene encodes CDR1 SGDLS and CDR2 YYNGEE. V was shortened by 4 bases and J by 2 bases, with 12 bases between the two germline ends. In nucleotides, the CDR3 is TGTGCCAGCAGCCCCGGGTTAATTCAAGAGACCCAGTACTTC. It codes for CASSPGLIQETQYF.

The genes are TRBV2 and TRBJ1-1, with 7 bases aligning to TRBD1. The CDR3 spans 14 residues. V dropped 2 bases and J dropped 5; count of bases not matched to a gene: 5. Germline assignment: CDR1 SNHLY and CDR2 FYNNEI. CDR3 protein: CASSEWRGQTEAFF. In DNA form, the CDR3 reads TGTGCCAGCAGTGAATGGAGGGGGCAGACTGAAGCTTTCTTT.

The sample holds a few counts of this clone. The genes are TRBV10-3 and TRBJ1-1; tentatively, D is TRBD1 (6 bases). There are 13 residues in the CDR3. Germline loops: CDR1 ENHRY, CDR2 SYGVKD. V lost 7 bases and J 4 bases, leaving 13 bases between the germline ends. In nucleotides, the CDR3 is TGTGCCATCACCAATACAGGGCTCACTGAAGCTTTCTTT. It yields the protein CAITNTGLTEAFF.

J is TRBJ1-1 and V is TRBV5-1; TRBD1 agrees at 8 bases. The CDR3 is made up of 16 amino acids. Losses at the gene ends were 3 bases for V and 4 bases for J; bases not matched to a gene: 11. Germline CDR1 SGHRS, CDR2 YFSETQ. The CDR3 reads CASSSTIITGGTEAFF. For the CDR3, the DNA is TGCGCCAGCAGCTCGACCATTATAACAGGGGGCACTGAAGCTTTCTTT.

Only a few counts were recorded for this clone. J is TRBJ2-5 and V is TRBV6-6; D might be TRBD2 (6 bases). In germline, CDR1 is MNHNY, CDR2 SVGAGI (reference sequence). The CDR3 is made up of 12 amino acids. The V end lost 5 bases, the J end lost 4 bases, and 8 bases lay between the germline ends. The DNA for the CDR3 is TGTGCCAGCAGTCTCGGGAGAGAGACCCAGTACTTC. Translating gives CASSLGRETQYF.